The 25 T cell receptor beta chains presented below share a single source sample, sequenced in a study of cytomegalovirus exposure and HLA in healthy donors. In the PCR, 60 Vbeta and 13 Jbeta primers were used. Data came from immunoSEQ multiplex PCR; TCRdb stores just in-frame clones and leaves some out. The table records 200,000 to 250,000 clones, roughly 85% of them present only once. Sequencing was carried out using PBMCs. Every receptor here comes from a man younger than 35 in good health and CMV-seronegative.

The chain employs TRBV9 and TRBJ2-7; 10 positions match TRBD2. The CDR3 loop spans 13 amino acids. V lost 3 bases to trimming and J lost 6 bases; unmatched junction nucleotides: 3. Germline V gene data show CDR1 as SGDLS and CDR2 as YYNGEE. The CDR3 DNA reads as TGTGCCAGCAGCGCCCTAGCGGGAGCCGAGCAGTACTTC. It specifies CASSALAGAEQYF.

This chain uses TRBV7-9 with TRBJ2-5; the match to TRBD1 covers 8 bases. The last part of the DNA fits TRBJ2-7 better; the J call may be wrong. The germline V gene encodes CDR1 SEHNR and CDR2 FQNEAQ (reference sequence). The CDR3 contains 15 residues. CDR3 amino acids: CASRIGTGAAYEQYF. DNA of the CDR3: TGTGCCAGCAGAATAGGGACAGGAGCAGCCTACGAGCAGTACTTC.

V gene TRBV4-2 combines with J gene TRBJ2-3, with 8 bases matching TRBD2. The CDR3 has 16 residues. Germline trimming cut 3 bases from V and 1 base from J; bases unmatched to any gene: 6. Germline V gene lookup returns CDR1 LGHNA and CDR2 YNFKEQ. For the CDR3, the DNA is TGTGCCAGCAGCCACCCTGCGCGGGGGGGCACAGATACGCAGTATTTT. Protein: CASSHPARGGTDTQYF.

Note on this clone: The same CDR3 is also encoded by other DNA sequences in this sample. The rearrangement links TRBV7-2 to TRBJ1-1, with D possibly being TRBD1 (5 bases). The CDR3 totals 13 residues. The V end lost 3 bases, the J end lost 5 bases, and 10 bases lay between the germline ends. Germline V gene sequence: CDR1 SGHTA, CDR2 FQGNSA. The CDR3 nucleotides are TGTGCCAGCAGCTTGGCAGGGAATACTGAAGCTTTCTTT. It is translated as CASSLAGNTEAFF.

V usage is TRBV6-7 and J usage is TRBJ1-6, with 8 nucleotides matching TRBD1. TRBV6-7 is recorded as an ORF, its role being uncertain. The CDR3 is 16 amino acids. The trim removed 2 bases at V and 7 bases at J, leaving 7 bases unmatched. This CDR3 is CASSYVRTGPNSPLHF. Written as DNA, the CDR3 is TGTGCCAGCAGTTACGTAAGGACAGGGCCGAATTCACCCCTCCACTTT.

The chain joins TRBV4-3 to TRBJ2-7; possibly TRBD2 for D (6 bases). This CDR3 is 15 amino acids long. Germline V lookup: CDR1 LGHNA, CDR2 YSLEER. Trimming took off 1 base at V and 3 bases at J, with 13 bases between the two ends. CDR3 DNA sequence: TGCGCCAGCAGCCAAGTAGGAGGGGTCGGCTACGAGCAGTACTTC. Amino acids: CASSQVGGVGYEQYF.

This clone appeared many times. The genes are TRBV7-8 and TRBJ1-6; TRBD1 matches 9 bases. This CDR3 spans 18 amino acids. The J segment lost 8 bases and the V segment lost 3 bases, leaving 14 bases of the junction unmatched. Germline V gene data show CDR1 as SGHVS and CDR2 as FQNEAQ. The CDR3 DNA reads as TGTGCCAGCAGCTTTCAGACAGGGGGAATTAGCTTGGATTCACCCCTCCACTTT. Protein: CASSFQTGGISLDSPLHF. The full variable domain, in which reference TRBV7-8 and TRBJ1-6 provide the parts outside the CDR3, is GAGVSQSPRYKVAKRGQDVALRCDPISGHVSLFWYQQALGQGPEFLTYFQNEAQLDKSGLPSDRFFAERPEGSVSTLKIQRTQQEDSAVYLCASSFQTGGISLDSPLHFGNGTRLTVT.

The gene calls are TRBV11-1 and TRBJ1-1; weak D call: TRBD1 (5 bases). The CDR3 is made up of 17 amino acids. Per the germline V gene, CDR1 is SGHAT and CDR2 is FQDESV (reference sequence). The ends were cut back, 1 base at V and 0 bases at J, with 15 bases in the middle. The CDR3 loop is CASSLGAGRGVNTEAFF. In nucleotides, the CDR3 is TGTGCCAGCAGCTTAGGGGCAGGGCGCGGGGTGAACACTGAAGCTTTCTTT.

This clone was recorded only once. The V and J genes are TRBV5-1 and TRBJ1-2; maybe TRBD1 (5 bases). The CDR3 consists of 14 residues. V lost 3 bases to trimming and J lost 1 base, with 10 bases between them. Germline CDR1 reads SGHRS; CDR2 reads YFSETQ. In DNA, the CDR3 is TGCGCCAGCAGCTCCGCGGGGGGTAACTATGGCTACACCTTC. Its protein product is CASSSAGGNYGYTF. Based on the CDR3 plus reference TRBV5-1 and TRBJ1-2, the full variable domain is KAGVTQTPRYLIKTRGQQVTLSCSPISGHRSVSWYQQTPGQGLQFLFEYFSETQRNKGNFPGRFSGRQFSNSRSEMNVSTLELGDSALYLCASSSAGGNYGYTFGSGTRLTVV.

This clone was picked up one time. V usage is TRBV27 and J usage is TRBJ2-3; D is perhaps TRBD2 (6 bases). Germline CDR1 MNHEY, CDR2 SMNVEV (reference sequence). The CDR3 is 13 amino acids. V lost 2 bases, J lost 6 bases, and 9 bases lay in between. CDR3 DNA sequence: TGTGCCAGCAGTTTAGGGGGGTCCGATACGCAGTATTTT. Its protein is CASSLGGSDTQYF.

The chain is built from TRBV5-6 and TRBJ1-4; tentatively, D is TRBD1 (6 bases). The V end was cut by 3 bases, the J end by 3 bases, with 15 bases between. The germline gives CDR1 SGHDT, CDR2 YYEEEE. The CDR3 is 16 residues long. The CDR3 loop reads CASSWGSGTPNEKLFF. The DNA for the CDR3 is TGTGCCAGCAGCTGGGGGAGCGGGACACCTAATGAAAAACTGTTTTTT. Together with reference TRBV5-6 and TRBJ1-4, the CDR3 gives the full variable domain: DAGVTQSPTHLIKTRGQQVTLRCSPKSGHDTVSWYQQALGQGPQFIFQYYEEEERQRGNFPDRFSGHQFPNYSSELNVNALLLGDSALYLCASSWGSGTPNEKLFFGSGTQLSVL.

V gene TRBV13 combines with J gene TRBJ2-5, with D possibly matching TRBD2 (6 bases). This CDR3 contains 15 residues. Deletions cut 6 bases from V and 5 bases from J, with 19 bases between. The V gene's germline CDR1 is PRHDT and CDR2 FYEKMQ (reference sequence). The CDR3 loop reads CASRPQLLGGETQYF. The CDR3 DNA follows: TGTGCCAGCAGACCTCAGCTACTCGGAGGGGAGACCCAGTACTTC.

The CDR3 DNA reads TGTGCCAGCAGGAAGACTAGCGGGGAGCTTCGAGAGCAGTACTTC. Encoded protein: CASRKTSGELREQYF. The chain uses TRBV6-5 and TRBJ2-7, with 11 bases aligning to TRBD2. Germline V gene data show CDR1 as MNHEY and CDR2 as SVGAGI. The CDR3 extends over 15 amino acids. V shed 6 bases, J shed 7 bases, and the junction held 11 bases outside the gene matches.

The V gene is TRBV15, the J gene TRBJ2-5, with D possibly TRBD1 on 6 matching bases. Trimming shortened V by 0 bases and J by 3 bases, and 11 bases separated the two germline ends. CDR3 length: 15 residues. Per germline, CDR1 LNHNV and CDR2 YYDKDF (reference sequence). CDR3 in DNA: TGTGCCACCAGCAGAGATCAGGGGCAGGAAGAGACCCAGTACTTC. It yields the protein CATSRDQGQEETQYF.

The V and J genes are TRBV6-1 and TRBJ2-1, with 9 bases lining up with TRBD2. J lost 4 bases, V lost 3 bases, and 4 bases had no gene match. The germline CDR1 and CDR2 sequences are MNHNS and SASEGT. The CDR3 has 15 residues. Written as DNA, the CDR3 is TGTGCCAGCAGTGAGGTAGCGGGGGAGTACAATGAGCAGTTCTTC. It specifies CASSEVAGEYNEQFF.

The sample holds a few counts of this clone. The rearrangement links TRBV27 to TRBJ2-1, with 10 bases aligning to TRBD2. Germline V gene data show CDR1 as MNHEY and CDR2 as SMNVEV (reference sequence). V lost 3 bases and J lost 4; bases outside the gene matches: 6. This CDR3 is 16 amino acids long. The CDR3 DNA follows: TGTGCCAGCAGTTTCGGAGCGGGACTAGCGTACAATGAGCAGTTCTTC. This sequence encodes CASSFGAGLAYNEQFF.

The rearrangement joins TRBV28 to TRBJ2-3; D gene unclear. CDR3 length: 16 residues. V was trimmed by 7 bases and J by 1 base, leaving 18 bases between them. Germline V lookup: CDR1 MDHEN, CDR2 SYDVKM. The CDR3 nucleotides read TGTGCCAGCAATACACCAGCTTTTCGGGGCACAGATACGCAGTATTTT. It is translated as CASNTPAFRGTDTQYF.

The J gene is TRBJ2-1, the V gene TRBV10-3; TRBD2 matches 13 bases. CDR3 length equals 17 residues. Germline-derived CDR1 and CDR2 are ENHRY and SYGVKD. Unmatched junction bases numbered 8, after V lost 4 bases and J lost 5 bases. Here the CDR3 DNA reads TGTGCCATCAGTGCGGCCCCCACTAGCGGGGGGGACAATGAGCAGTTCTTC. It yields the protein CAISAAPTSGGDNEQFF.

In its sample, this clone was seen once. DNA of the CDR3: TGTGCCAGCAGCTTAGTACAGGGCCCCTCCTACGAGCAGTACTTC. Protein sequence: CASSLVQGPSYEQYF. The rearrangement joins TRBV7-6 to TRBJ2-7; D perhaps matches TRBD1 (6 bases). The CDR3 extends over 15 amino acids. Germline CDR1 and CDR2: SGHVS and FNYEAQ. Trimming removed 1 base from V and 0 bases from J, with 10 bases in between.

This clone was found once. This rearrangement joins TRBV29-1 to TRBJ2-2; D remains unclear. V was shortened by 2 bases and J by 6 bases, with 7 bases between the two germline ends. The CDR3 has 12 amino acids. Germline V CDR1 and CDR2: SQVTM, ANQGSEA. The CDR3 sequence: CSVEILAGELFF. Written as DNA, the CDR3 is TGCAGCGTTGAAATTCTAGCCGGGGAGCTGTTTTTT.

The chain couples TRBV7-8 to TRBJ2-7; no definite D call. The CDR3 sequence is 12 residues long. CDR1 SGHVS and CDR2 FQNEAQ come from the germline V gene. V lost 4 bases and J 3 bases, leaving 7 bases between the germline ends. DNA for the CDR3: TGTGCCAGCAGCTCTGCGGTCTACGAGCAGTACTTC. This gives the protein CASSSAVYEQYF.

The chain employs TRBV5-8 and TRBJ1-6; 9 nucleotides line up with TRBD1. V lost 0 bases to trimming and J lost 9 bases; unmatched junction nucleotides: 4. Germline V gives CDR1 SGHTS, CDR2 YDEGEE. The CDR3 is 15 residues long. CDR3 nucleotide sequence: TGTGCCAGCAGCTTGGCCGGGACAGGGTCTTCACCCCTCCACTTT. Translating gives CASSLAGTGSSPLHF.

The chain carries TRBV28 and TRBJ2-7; D unresolved. There are 12 residues in the CDR3. The V and J ends lost 1 base and 6 bases respectively, with 7 bases between them. The germline V gene encodes CDR1 MDHEN and CDR2 SYDVKM. CDR3 nucleotides: TGTGCCAGCAGTTTATCAGATTCCGAGCAGTACTTC. Translating it yields CASSLSDSEQYF.

This clone was seen a few times. V and J are TRBV6-4 and TRBJ2-6, with D tentatively TRBD2 (6 bases). Trimming shortened V by 5 bases and J by 2 bases, and 13 bases separated the two germline ends. The CDR3 is 16 amino acids. Germline V CDR1 and CDR2: MRHNA, SNTAGT. CDR3 in amino acids: CASSLNAGTGANVLTF. CDR3 bases: TGTGCCAGCAGTTTAAACGCGGGGACTGGGGCCAACGTCCTGACTTTC.

The chain uses TRBV2 and TRBJ2-5, with TRBD2 identical over 10 bases. The CDR3 is made up of 14 amino acids. The V segment lost 6 bases and the J segment 4 bases; nucleotides outside the gene matches: 5. CDR1 SNHLY and CDR2 FYNNEI come from the germline V gene. CDR3: CASRQLAGPETQYF. The CDR3 DNA reads as TGTGCCAGCAGACAACTAGCGGGACCAGAGACCCAGTACTTC.